Each of the 8 T cell receptor beta chains below was sequenced from the same sample in a study of regulatory T cells in long-lasting Graves disease. Arm-PCR with iRepertoire HTBI primers amplified the CDR3 regions for these TCR beta libraries. TCRdb ran MiXCR on the multiplex PCR reads and lists one entry per CDR3 protein. The data show about 360,000 distinct CDR3 sequences, with around 15% seen just once and around 20% held by the top ten. As for time point: newly diagnosed GD, antithyroid drugs for less than 3 months. RNA isolated from PBMCs was used to make the TCR library. This same sample was also part of a study on T cells in Graves' hyperthyroidism and ophthalmopathy.

Sequencing used peripheral blood mononuclear cells (PBMCs), obtained at new diagnosis, from a patient treated with antithyroid drugs. The source of these receptors is a woman aged 18-29 years with Graves disease.

Notes on this clonotype: A much larger clone differs from this one at a single base, so this may be a read error. The chain links TRBV5-5 to TRBJ1-2, with 7 positions matching TRBD1. CDR1 SGHKS and CDR2 YYEKEE come from the germline V gene (reference sequence). CDR3 length: 14 amino acids. V lost 0 bases and J lost 12; bases outside the gene matches: 11. The CDR3 loop is CASSLVGRGCENTF. The CDR3 DNA sequence: TGTGCCAGCAGCTTGGTTGGCAGGGGGTGCGAAAACACCTTC. The full variable domain, its missing parts supplied by reference TRBV5-5 and TRBJ1-2, is DAGVTQSPTHLIKTRGQQVTLRCSPISGHKSVSWYQQVLGQGPQFIFQYYEKEERGRGNFPDRFSARQFPNYSSELNVNALLLGDSALYLCASSLVGRGCENTFGSGTRLTVV.

This clonotype was found many times. This chain connects TRBV5-5 to TRBJ1-2, with no clear D. The CDR3 loop spans 15 amino acids. CDR1 and CDR2 (germline): SGHKS, YYEKEE (reference sequence). Trimming shortened V by 0 bases and J by 0 bases, and 9 bases separated the two germline ends. CDR3 sequence reads: CASSLGRAPNYGYTF. CDR3 in DNA: TGTGCCAGCAGCTTGGGCCGGGCACCTAACTATGGCTACACCTTC.

The V gene is TRBV25-1, the J gene TRBJ2-7; TRBD1 is a possible D gene (6 bases). The CDR3 is 17 amino acids. Per germline, CDR1 MGHDK and CDR2 SYGVNS. With 1 base removed from V and 4 bases from J, the gap between germline ends came to 20 bases. The CDR3 sequence: CASSESHGQLVPYEQYF. DNA of the CDR3: TGTGCCAGCAGTGAATCCCATGGACAGTTGGTCCCATACGAGCAGTACTTC.

This chain joins TRBV10-3 and TRBJ2-5; 12 bases align to TRBD2. The CDR3 is 17 residues long. Trimming removed 6 bases from V and 2 bases from J; junction bases left unmatched: 10. Germline lookup yields CDR1 ENHRY and CDR2 SYGVKD. CDR3 amino acids: CAISDRVTSGRQETQYF. The DNA of the CDR3 is TGTGCCATCAGCGACCGCGTGACTAGCGGGAGACAAGAGACCCAGTACTTC.

This clonotype was detected many times. The rearrangement joins TRBV4-2 to TRBJ1-1, with D unclear. In germline, CDR1 is LGHNA, CDR2 YNFKEQ. The CDR3 sequence is 13 residues long. V gave up 0 bases and J gave up 5 bases, with 7 bases separating them. The CDR3 reads CASSQERSTEAFF. CDR3 in DNA: TGTGCCAGCAGCCAAGAACGTAGTACTGAAGCTTTCTTT.

The chain uses TRBV7-9 and TRBJ2-3, with 10 bases matching TRBD2. J gave up 6 bases and V 2 bases, and 11 bases lay outside the gene matches. This CDR3 is built from 17 residues. Germline CDR1 reads SEHNR; CDR2 reads FQNEAQ (reference sequence). The CDR3 reads CASSLRDSGRPGDTQYF. As DNA, the CDR3 is TGTGCCAGCAGCTTACGCGATAGCGGGAGGCCGGGTGATACGCAGTATTTT. Full variable domain (outside the CDR3, taken from reference TRBV7-9 and TRBJ2-3): DTGVSQNPRHKITKRGQNVTFRCDPISEHNRLYWYRQTLGQGPEFLTYFQNEAQLEKSRLLSDRFSAERPKGSFSTLEIQRTEQGDSAMYLCASSLRDSGRPGDTQYFGPGTRLTVL.

The table lists this clonotype with many counts. The V call is TRBV2, the J call TRBJ1-2; D call uncertain. The CDR3 extends over 11 amino acids. The V end lost 4 bases, the J end lost 3 bases, and 3 bases lay between the germline ends. Germline V CDR1 and CDR2: SNHLY, FYNNEI. The CDR3 loop is CASSGHYGYTF. The CDR3 coding sequence is TGTGCCAGCAGTGGACACTATGGCTACACCTTC.

This clonotype was observed a few times. The V and J genes are TRBV7-2 and TRBJ2-7; no clear D. The germline CDR1 and CDR2 sequences are SGHTA and FQGNSA. V dropped 5 bases and J dropped 6 bases, with 11 bases sitting between them. The CDR3 length is 12 residues. The CDR3 reads CASSKKGFEQYF. The CDR3 DNA follows: TGTGCCAGCAGCAAGAAAGGGTTCGAGCAGTACTTC.